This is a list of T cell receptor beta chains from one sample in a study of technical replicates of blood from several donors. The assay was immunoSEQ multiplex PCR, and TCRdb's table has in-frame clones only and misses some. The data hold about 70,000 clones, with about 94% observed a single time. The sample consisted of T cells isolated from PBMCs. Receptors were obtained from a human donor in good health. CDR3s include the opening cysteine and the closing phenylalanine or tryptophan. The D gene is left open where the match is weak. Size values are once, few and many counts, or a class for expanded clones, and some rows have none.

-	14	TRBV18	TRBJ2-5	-	TGTGCCAGCTCAGGTCCCACCGGCCAAGAGACCCAGTACTTC	CASSGPTGQETQYF
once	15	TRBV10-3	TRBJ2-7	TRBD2	TGTGCCATCAGTGACCAAGCGGGAATCCACTACGAGCAGTACTTC	CAISDQAGIHYEQYF
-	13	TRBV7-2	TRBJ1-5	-	TGTGCCAGCAGCGCCGACTGGAATCAGCCCCAGCATTTT	CASSADWNQPQHF
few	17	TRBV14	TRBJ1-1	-	TGTGCCAGCAGCCAAACGATGGGGAAGAGCGGACCAACTGAAGCTTTCTTT	CASSQTMGKSGPTEAFF
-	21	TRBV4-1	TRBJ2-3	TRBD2	TGCGCCAGCAGCCAAGCTCCTGGGGCTAGCGGGAGGGATCTTAGCACAGATACGCAGTATTTT	CASSQAPGASGRDLSTDTQYF
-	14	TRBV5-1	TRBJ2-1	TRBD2	TGCGCCAGCAGCCAGGGGCTAGCGGGAGCTGAGCAGTTCTTC	CASSQGLAGAEQFF
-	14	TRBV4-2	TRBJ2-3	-	TGTGCCAGCAGCCAGGGAGGCGGCACAGATACGCAGTATTTT	CASSQGGGTDTQYF
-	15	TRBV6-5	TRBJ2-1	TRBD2	TGTGCCAGCAGTTACTCTAGCGGGAGTTACAATGAGCAGTTCTTC	CASSYSSGSYNEQFF
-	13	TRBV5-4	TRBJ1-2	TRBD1	TGTGCCAGCAGTCCGGACAGGGATTATGGCTACACCTTC	CASSPDRDYGYTF
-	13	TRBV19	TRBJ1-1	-	TGTGCCAGTTGTAGGGCGGAGGGGACTGAAGCTTTCTTT	CASCRAEGTEAFF
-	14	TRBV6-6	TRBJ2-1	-	TGTGCCAGCAGTTACTCACAGGGTTACAATGAGCAGTTCTTC	CASSYSQGYNEQFF
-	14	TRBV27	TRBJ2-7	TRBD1	TGTGCCAGCAGTTTAGGGGACAGGTCCTACGAGCAGTACTTC	CASSLGDRSYEQYF
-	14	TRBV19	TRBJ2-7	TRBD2	TGTGCCAGTAGTATGGTAGCGGGAGTTAGGGAGCAGTACTTC	CASSMVAGVREQYF
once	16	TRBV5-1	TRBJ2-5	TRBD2	TGCGCCAGCAACCCCACGGCGGGAGCAGGTGGAGAGACCCAGTACTTC	CASNPTAGAGGETQYF
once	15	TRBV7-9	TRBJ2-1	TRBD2	TGTGCCAGCGGCCCTAGCGGGCCATCCTACAATGAGCAGTTCTTC	CASGPSGPSYNEQFF
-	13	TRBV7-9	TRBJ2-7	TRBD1	TGTGCCAGCAGCTTGACAGGGTCCAGCGAGCAGTACTTC	CASSLTGSSEQYF
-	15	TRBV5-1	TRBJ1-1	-	TGCGCTAGCAGCCCACTTGGCCTTGGAGAGACTGAAGCTTTCTTT	CASSPLGLGETEAFF
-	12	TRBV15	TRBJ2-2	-	TGTGCCACCAGCAGAGATCTAGGGGAGCTGTTTTTT	CATSRDLGELFF
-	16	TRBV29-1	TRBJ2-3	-	TGCAGCGTTGAAGATATAGGAGAAACCCTCACAGATACGCAGTATTTT	CSVEDIGETLTDTQYF
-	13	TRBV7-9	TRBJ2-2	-	TGTGCCAGCAGCTCGGAGGGTACCGGGGAGCTGTTTTTT	CASSSEGTGELFF
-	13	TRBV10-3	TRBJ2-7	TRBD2	TGTGCCATCCGGGGGGGAGGATCTGAGGAGCAGTACTTC	CAIRGGGSEEQYF
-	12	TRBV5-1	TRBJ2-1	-	TGCGCCAGCAATTTACTTGACAATGAGCAGTTCTTC	CASNLLDNEQFF
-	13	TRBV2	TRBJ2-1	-	TGTGCCAGCATCGAGAACGAAAACAATGAGCAGTTCTTC	CASIENENNEQFF
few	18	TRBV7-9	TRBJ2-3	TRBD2	TGTGCCAGCAGCTTAGGAGGACTAGCTTTTATCAGCACAGATACGCAGTATTTT	CASSLGGLAFISTDTQYF
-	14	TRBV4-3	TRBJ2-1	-	TGCGCCAGCAGCCAAGATTTAGGGGATGGTGAGCAGTTCTTC	CASSQDLGDGEQFF
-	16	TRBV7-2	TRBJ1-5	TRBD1	TGTGCCAGCAGCCCACTCGACAGGGGTAGCAATCAGCCCCAGCATTTT	CASSPLDRGSNQPQHF